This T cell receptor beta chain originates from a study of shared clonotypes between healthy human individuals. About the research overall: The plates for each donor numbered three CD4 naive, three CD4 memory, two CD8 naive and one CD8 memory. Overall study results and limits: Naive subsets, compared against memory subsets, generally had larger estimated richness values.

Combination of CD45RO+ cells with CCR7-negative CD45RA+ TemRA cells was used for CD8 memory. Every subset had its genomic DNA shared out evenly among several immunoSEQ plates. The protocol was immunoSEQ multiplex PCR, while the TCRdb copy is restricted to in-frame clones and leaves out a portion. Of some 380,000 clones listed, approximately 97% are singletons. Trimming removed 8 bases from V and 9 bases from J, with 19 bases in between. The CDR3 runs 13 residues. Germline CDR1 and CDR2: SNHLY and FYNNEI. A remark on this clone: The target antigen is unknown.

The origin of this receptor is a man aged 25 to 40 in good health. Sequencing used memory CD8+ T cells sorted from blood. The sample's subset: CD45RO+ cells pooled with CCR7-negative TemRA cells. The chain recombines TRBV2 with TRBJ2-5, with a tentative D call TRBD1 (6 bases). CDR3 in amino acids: CASGQGTTLAQYF. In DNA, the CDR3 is TGTGCCAGCGGGCAGGGGACAACCTTGGCCCAGTACTTC.